The TCR beta chain described here comes from a study of cytomegalovirus exposure and HLA in healthy donors. The CDR3 runs to 14 residues. CDR1 SGHTA and CDR2 FQGNSA come from the germline V gene. Trimming left V 2 bases short and J 5 bases short, with 12 bases between. Vbeta (60) and Jbeta (13) primers were used in the PCR. Some clones are missing from TCRdb's copy, which holds only in-frame ones; the method was immunoSEQ multiplex PCR. There are 110,000 or so clones in the sample; around 79% occur only once, and 1.5% lies in the top ten. This clone was observed a few times. As yet, its antigen is unknown. Study findings and constraints: Researchers reported that a few CMV-associated chains were confirmed in vitro as CMV antigen-specific.

This TCR came from a young woman in good health and CMV-seronegative. The sample comprised PBMCs. The gene calls are TRBV7-2 and TRBJ2-5, with D possibly being TRBD1 (6 bases). CDR3: CASSLYGQWETQYF. For the CDR3, the DNA is TGTGCCAGCAGCTTATACGGACAGTGGGAGACCCAGTACTTC.